Listed below are T cell receptor beta chains from one sample, sequenced in a study of T-cell reconstitution after alpha-beta-depleted transplantation in children. TCRdb re-called the PCR reads through MiXCR, storing one row per CDR3 protein. The repertoire has more than 3,500 distinct CDR3 sequences, roughly 19% of them found once; the top ten carry less than 50%. The sequencing here drew on PBMCs, mostly from graft donor cells, taken 180 days after TCRalphabeta/CD19-depleted stem cell transplant. These TCRs come from a male patient aged 2-15 years who had a stem cell transplant for acute lymphoblastic leukemia, so the T cells may come from the graft donor. Each CDR3 is given with its conserved first and last residue. Fields, in order: V gene, D gene, clone size, J gene, CDR3 protein, CDR3 DNA. D genes are given only for firm matches. Size is stated for part of the rows, as once, few or many counts, or as a class when the clone is expanded.

TRBV11-2	.	.	TRBJ2-5	CASSLERPETLYF	TGTGCCAGCAGCTTAGAGAGGCCAGAGACCTTGTACTTC
TRBV3-1	TRBD1	many	TRBJ2-7	CASSRGQGFNEQYF	TGTGCCAGCAGCCGCGGACAGGGGTTTAACGAGCAGTACTTC
TRBV6-5	.	many	TRBJ2-5	CASSYSIYGWEETQYF	TGTGCCAGCAGTTACTCGATCTATGGTTGGGAAGAGACCCAGTACTTC
TRBV11-2	.	many	TRBJ2-1	CASSLAAVGREQFF	TGTGCCAGCAGCCTAGCAGCGGTTGGGCGTGAGCAGTTCTTC
TRBV20-1	.	many	TRBJ2-1	CSARDMRTISRDEQFF	TGCAGTGCTAGAGATATGAGGACTATAAGTAGAGATGAGCAGTTCTTC
TRBV5-6	TRBD2	many	TRBJ2-7	CASSRRTSGYSYEQYF	TGTGCCAGCAGCAGGAGGACTAGCGGTTACTCCTACGAGCAGTACTTC
TRBV7-9	.	many	TRBJ1-3	CASSWDWTRNTIYF	TGTGCCAGCAGCTGGGACTGGACCCGAAACACCATATATTTT
TRBV7-3	.	.	TRBJ2-5	CASSLSGLAEETQYF	TGTGCCAGCAGCTTATCGGGGTTAGCGGAAGAGACCCAGTACTTC
TRBV5-1	.	medium-sized	TRBJ2-5	CASSLNRERETQYF	TGCGCCAGCAGCCTAAACAGGGAAAGGGAGACCCAGTACTTC
TRBV7-9	.	.	TRBJ2-5	CASSLGPVTQYF	TGTGCCAGCAGCTTAGGGCCCGTGACCCAGTACTTC
TRBV28	TRBD2	many	TRBJ2-2	CAGRAGTSRTGELFF	TGTGCCGGGCGCGCCGGGACTAGTCGGACCGGGGAGCTGTTTTTT
TRBV11-2	.	.	TRBJ2-5	CASSLTRDEGTQYF	TGTGCCAGCAGCTTAACCCGGGACGAGGGGACCCAGTACTTC
TRBV6-5	TRBD1	many	TRBJ1-1	CASSRQGTTEAFF	TGTGCCAGCAGCCGACAGGGGACGACTGAAGCTTTCTTT
TRBV5-1	.	many	TRBJ2-7	CASSLAVGAQYF	TGCGCCAGCAGCTTGGCCGTGGGGGCCCAGTACTTC
TRBV5-1	.	many	TRBJ2-3	CASSFLTRKRNTDTQYF	TGCGCCAGCAGCTTTTTGACGCGAAAGAGGAACACAGATACGCAGTATTTT
TRBV3-1	TRBD1	many	TRBJ1-1	CASSQRDSRTEAFF	TGTGCCAGCAGCCAAAGGGACAGCCGCACTGAAGCTTTCTTT
TRBV6-5	.	many	TRBJ2-6	CASSYYSSGANVLTF	TGTGCCAGCAGTTATTATAGCTCTGGGGCCAACGTCCTGACTTTC
TRBV5-1	.	many	TRBJ2-7	CASSGYPGSTYEQYF	TGCGCCAGCAGCGGATACCCGGGCAGCACCTACGAGCAGTACTTC
TRBV7-2	TRBD2	many	TRBJ2-7	CASSLAGGANEQYF	TGTGCCAGCAGTCTAGCGGGAGGGGCCAACGAGCAGTACTTC
TRBV29-1	.	medium-sized	TRBJ1-1	CSVEPETKGTEAFF	TGCAGCGTTGAACCCGAGACGAAGGGGACTGAAGCTTTCTTT
TRBV20-1	TRBD2	many	TRBJ2-5	CSARDPRLAGRETQYF	TGCAGTGCTAGAGATCCCCGACTAGCGGGAAGAGAGACCCAGTACTTC
TRBV6-2/TRBV6-3	.	many	TRBJ1-5	CASSYLGPYNQPQHF	TGTGCCAGCAGTTACTTAGGACCGTACAATCAGCCCCAGCATTTT
TRBV6-5	.	medium-sized	TRBJ1-2	CASSYGGANYGYTF	TGTGCCAGCAGTTACGGGGGTGCTAACTATGGCTACACCTTC
TRBV18	.	.	TRBJ2-3	CACSPLPRGSTDTQYF	TGTGCCTGCTCACCACTTCCCAGGGGTAGCACAGATACGCAGTATTTT
TRBV27	.	.	TRBJ2-1	CASSPLAKSSYNEQFF	TGTGCCAGCAGCCCCTTGGCGAAAAGCTCCTACAATGAGCAGTTCTTC
TRBV12-3/TRBV12-4	TRBD1	.	TRBJ2-1	CASSLVQGVYNEQFF	TGTGCCAGCAGTTTAGTGCAGGGGGTGTACAATGAGCAGTTCTTC